These 2 T cell receptor beta chains share one sample of origin, sequenced in a study of T cell changes during pregnancy in multiple sclerosis. TCRdb's copy holds only in-frame clones and misses some; the assay was immunoSEQ multiplex PCR. The data contain 40,000 or so clones, approximately 93% of them singletons. The sequenced sample was CD8+ T cells from peripheral blood mononuclear cells, obtained in the third trimester of pregnancy. The source is a female donor with multiple sclerosis, enrolled in a pregnancy study.

This clone was picked up one time. The chain is built from TRBV6-1 and TRBJ2-7, with TRBD1 identical over 8 bases. Looked up from germline, CDR1 is MNHNS and CDR2 is SASEGT. Trimming at V came to 6 bases and at J to 5 bases, leaving 6 bases not matched to a gene. The CDR3 runs 13 residues. The CDR3 is CASSRTGFDEQYF. The CDR3 DNA sequence: TGTGCCAGCAGCCGGACAGGGTTCGACGAGCAGTACTTC.

The J gene is TRBJ2-1, the V gene TRBV11-2; 7 nucleotides align to TRBD2. V shed 3 bases, J shed 9 bases, and the junction held 2 bases outside the gene matches. The germline V gene has CDR1 SGHAT and CDR2 FQNNGV. The CDR3 spans 12 residues. The CDR3 protein is CASSFGGGEQFF. The DNA for the CDR3 is TGTGCCAGCAGCTTTGGCGGGGGTGAGCAGTTCTTC.